This TCR beta chain was captured in a study of memory CD4+ T cells and cytomegalovirus serostatus. In the study overall: Donors were healthy Belgian adults, 10 or so CMV seropositive and about two dozen seronegative.

With regard to this clone: The antigen remains unidentified.

Per the original methods: Out-of-frame sequences were removed, leaving 2 million or so distinct TCRbeta sequences. Data came from immunoSEQ multiplex PCR; TCRdb stores just in-frame clones and leaves some out. From that table come the V and J calls and clone size; the DNA was used to work out D and trimming. There are roughly 28,000 clones in the sample; 76% occur only once, and 0.85% to 1.1% lies in the top ten. The sort gate was single viable CD3+CD4+CD8-CD45RO+ cells for memory CD4+ T cells. CDR3 length: 14 amino acids. Germline CDR1 reads SGHRS; CDR2 reads YFSETQ. V trimming: 3 bases; J trimming: 4 bases; junction bases outside the gene matches: 4. Points from the study as a whole: The CMV-associated TCR signature appears largely within the CD4+ memory repertoire.

Sequences were obtained from memory CD4+ T cells from blood. The chain links TRBV5-1 to TRBJ2-7, with TRBD2 matching over 10 bases. This TCR derives from an adult in good health and CMV-seronegative. CDR3 region: CASSSLAGEYEQYF. The CDR3 DNA sequence: TGCGCCAGCAGCTCGCTAGCGGGGGAGTACGAGCAGTACTTC. The full variable domain, rest sourced from reference TRBV5-1 and TRBJ2-7, is KAGVTQTPRYLIKTRGQQVTLSCSPISGHRSVSWYQQTPGQGLQFLFEYFSETQRNKGNFPGRFSGRQFSNSRSEMNVSTLELGDSALYLCASSSLAGEYEQYFGPGTRLTVT.